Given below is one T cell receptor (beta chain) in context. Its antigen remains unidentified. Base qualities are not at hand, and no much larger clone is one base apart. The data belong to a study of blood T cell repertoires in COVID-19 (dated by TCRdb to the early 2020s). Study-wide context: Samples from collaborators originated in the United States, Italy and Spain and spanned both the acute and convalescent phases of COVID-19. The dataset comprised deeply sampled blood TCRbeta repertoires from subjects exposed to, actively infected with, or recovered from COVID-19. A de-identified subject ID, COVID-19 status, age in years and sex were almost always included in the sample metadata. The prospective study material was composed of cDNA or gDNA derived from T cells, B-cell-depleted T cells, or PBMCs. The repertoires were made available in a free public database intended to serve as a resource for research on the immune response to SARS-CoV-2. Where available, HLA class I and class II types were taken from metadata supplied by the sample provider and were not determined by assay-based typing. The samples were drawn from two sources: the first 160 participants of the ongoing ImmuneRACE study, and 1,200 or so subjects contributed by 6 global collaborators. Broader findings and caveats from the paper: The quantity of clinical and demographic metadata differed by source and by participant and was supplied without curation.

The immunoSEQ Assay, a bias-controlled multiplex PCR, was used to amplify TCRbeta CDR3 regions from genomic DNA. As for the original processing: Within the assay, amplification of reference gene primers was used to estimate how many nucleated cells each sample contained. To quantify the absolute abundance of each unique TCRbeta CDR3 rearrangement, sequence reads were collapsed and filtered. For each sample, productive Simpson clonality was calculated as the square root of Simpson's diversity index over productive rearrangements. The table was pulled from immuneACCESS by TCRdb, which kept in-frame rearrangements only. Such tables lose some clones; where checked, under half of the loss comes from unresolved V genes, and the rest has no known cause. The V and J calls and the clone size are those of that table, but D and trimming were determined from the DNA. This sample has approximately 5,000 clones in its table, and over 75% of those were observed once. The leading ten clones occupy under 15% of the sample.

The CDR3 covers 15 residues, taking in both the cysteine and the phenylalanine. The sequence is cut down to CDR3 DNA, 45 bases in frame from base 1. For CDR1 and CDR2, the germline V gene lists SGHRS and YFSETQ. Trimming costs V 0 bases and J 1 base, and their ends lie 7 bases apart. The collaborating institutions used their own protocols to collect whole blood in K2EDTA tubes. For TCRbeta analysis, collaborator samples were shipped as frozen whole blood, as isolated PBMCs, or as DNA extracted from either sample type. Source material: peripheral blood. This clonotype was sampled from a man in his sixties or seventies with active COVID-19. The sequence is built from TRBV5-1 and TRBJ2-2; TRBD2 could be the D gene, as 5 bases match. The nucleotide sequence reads TGCGCCAGCAGCTTGGGCGGGTTGAACACCGGGGAGCTGTTTTTT. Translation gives CASSLGGLNTGELFF.